These 16 T cell receptor beta chains came from one sample sequenced in a study of shared clonotypes between healthy human individuals. Assay used: immunoSEQ multiplex PCR; TCRdb lists only in-frame clones, some missing. The profile covers some 2,000,000 clones, with roughly 94% appearing a single time and 0.13% taken by the ten largest. Specimen: naive CD4+ T cells sorted from blood. Subset meaning: CD45RA+ positively selected. Source of these receptors: a man in his late teens or twenties in good health.

The chain employs TRBV7-2 and TRBJ1-1; D remains ambiguous. The CDR3 consists of 13 residues. V lost 3 bases and J lost 1, with 6 bases in between. Germline CDR1 reads SGHTA; CDR2 reads FQGNSA. The DNA for the CDR3 is TGTGCCAGCAGCTTTGGCAGGAACACTGAAGCTTTCTTT. Residues: CASSFGRNTEAFF. The full variable domain, its missing parts supplied by reference TRBV7-2 and TRBJ1-1, is GAGVSQSPSNKVTEKGKDVELRCDPISGHTALYWYRQSLGQGLEFLIYFQGNSAPDKSGLPSDRFSAERTGGSVSTLTIQRTQQEDSAVYLCASSFGRNTEAFFGQGTRLTVV.

The chain is built from TRBV10-2 and TRBJ2-3; TRBD2 aligns across 8 bases. Germline V gives CDR1 WSHSY, CDR2 SAAADI. With V trimmed by 3 bases and J by 2 bases, 4 bases remained unmatched. This CDR3 has 15 amino acids. CDR3 loop: CASSDTSGNTDTQYF. The CDR3 coding sequence is TGCGCCAGCAGTGATACTAGCGGAAACACAGATACGCAGTATTTT.

About this clone: Other DNA sequences within the sample encode an identical CDR3. CDR3: CASSPGSSYEQYF. The CDR3 DNA reads TGTGCCAGCTCACCAGGCAGCTCCTACGAGCAGTACTTC. The chain links TRBV18 to TRBJ2-7; D is ambiguous. V was cut by 2 bases and J by 0 bases, with 5 bases left in between. CDR1 and CDR2 (germline): KGHSH, LQKENI. This CDR3 has 13 amino acids. Variable domain in full (rest from reference TRBV18 and TRBJ2-7): NAGVMQNPRHLVRRRGQEARLRCSPMKGHSHVYWYRQLPEEGLKFMVYLQKENIIDESGMPKERFSAEFPKEGPSILRIQQVVRGDSAAYFCASSPGSSYEQYFGPGTRLTVT.

V is TRBV9 and J is TRBJ2-7; TRBD2 might be the D (5 bases). V lost 4 bases to trimming and J lost 5 bases, with 13 bases between them. Germline CDR1 and CDR2: SGDLS and YYNGEE. There are 13 residues in the CDR3. CDR3 sequence reads: CASSSGLRHEQYF. CDR3 DNA sequence: TGTGCCAGCAGCTCAGGACTGCGCCACGAGCAGTACTTC.

This clone was seen once. The chain recombines TRBV5-4 with TRBJ2-3; a weak D match, TRBD2 (5 bases). CDR3 length equals 13 residues. Deletions cut 3 bases from V and 3 bases from J, with 8 bases between. The germline V gene encodes CDR1 SGHNT and CDR2 YYREEE (reference sequence). DNA for the CDR3: TGTGCCAGCAGCTCGGACTTTACAGATACGCAGTATTTT. Translating gives CASSSDFTDTQYF.

The chain links TRBV19 to TRBJ2-5, with D possibly being TRBD2 (7 bases). From germline, CDR1 is LNHDA and CDR2 SQIVND (reference sequence). CDR3 length: 18 residues. Trimming pared 4 bases from V and 6 bases from J, leaving 27 bases between. CDR3 in DNA: TGTGCCAGTAGTACCATGGGGGCGGGGGAGACCTCTCGGAAGACCCAGTACTTC. Translated, it gives CASSTMGAGETSRKTQYF.

As to this clone: The junction departs from germline at one end; a sequencing error may be responsible. V is TRBV4-3 and J is TRBJ1-4; D not resolved. The CDR3 is 19 amino acids. The germline V gene encodes CDR1 LGHNA and CDR2 YSLEER. CDR3: CASSPRRWVEGPGNEKLFF. CDR3 bases: TGCGCCAGTAGCCCAAGGAGGTGGGTTGAGGGTCCTGGTAATGAAAAACTGTTTTTT.

The rearrangement links TRBV6-1 to TRBJ1-3; no firm D call. The CDR3 has 15 residues. With 1 base removed from V and 4 bases from J, the gap between germline ends came to 11 bases. Germline CDR1 MNHNS, CDR2 SASEGT. DNA of the CDR3: TGTGCCAGCAGTGAAGGGCCGGCCGGAGGAAACACCATATATTTT. The encoded protein is CASSEGPAGGNTIYF.

CDR3 amino acids: CASSGALYGYTF. CDR3 DNA sequence: TGTGCCAGCAGCGGGGCCCTTTATGGCTACACCTTC. The rearrangement links TRBV5-5 to TRBJ1-2; TRBD1 is a possible D gene (5 bases). V dropped 4 bases and J dropped 5 bases, with 9 bases sitting between them. The CDR3 is 12 amino acids. CDR1 SGHKS and CDR2 YYEKEE come from the germline V gene (reference sequence).

This rearrangement joins TRBV10-3 to TRBJ1-6; no reliable D call. Trimming left V 1 base short and J 11 bases short, with 12 bases between. The CDR3 runs 14 residues. The germline V gene encodes CDR1 ENHRY and CDR2 SYGVKD. CDR3 sequence (DNA): TGTGCCATCAGTGAGTATCTTCTTACGACACCCCTCCACTTT. This translates into CAISEYLLTTPLHF.

This chain uses TRBV29-1 with TRBJ1-4, with D perhaps matching TRBD1 (6 bases). This CDR3 is built from 13 residues. Deletions cut 4 bases from V and 3 bases from J, with 9 bases between. CDR1 SQVTM and CDR2 ANQGSEA come from the germline V gene. CDR3 amino acids: CSVGGAPNEKLFF. The CDR3 DNA reads as TGCAGCGTTGGGGGGGCGCCTAATGAAAAACTGTTTTTT.

The chain links TRBV6-5 to TRBJ2-7; 7 bases align to TRBD2. Germline V lookup: CDR1 MNHEY, CDR2 SVGAGI. J lost 2 bases, V lost 0 bases, and 7 bases had no gene match. This CDR3 region has 16 residues. CDR3 coding DNA: TGTGCCAGCAGTTACTCGACGGGGGGAATCCCCTACGAGCAGTACTTC. Its protein product is CASSYSTGGIPYEQYF.

The rearrangement uses TRBV10-3 and TRBJ2-7; 13 bases match TRBD2. This CDR3 comprises 16 residues. Germline V gene data show CDR1 as ENHRY and CDR2 as SYGVKD. J was trimmed by 2 bases and V by 4 bases; bases with no gene match: 5. Written as DNA, the CDR3 is TGTGCCATCAGTGCGACCGGGACTAGCGGGACCTACGAGCAGTACTTC. It yields the protein CAISATGTSGTYEQYF.

This chain links TRBV5-1 with TRBJ1-4; D gene uncertain. From germline, CDR1 is SGHRS and CDR2 YFSETQ. Trimming removed 6 bases at V and 8 bases at J, with 20 bases between. The CDR3 is 15 residues long. This CDR3 is CASIQKPGRSEKLFF. The CDR3 bases are TGCGCCAGCATCCAAAAGCCCGGACGGTCCGAAAAACTGTTTTTT.

The V and J genes are TRBV2 and TRBJ1-4, with TRBD1 matching over 7 bases. Trimming took 5 bases from V and 7 from J; bases not matched to a gene: 10. Germline-derived CDR1 and CDR2 are SNHLY and FYNNEI. CDR3 length: 15 residues. The CDR3 DNA sequence: TGTGCCAGCAGTCTAACGGGACAGCTGACTGAAAAACTGTTTTTT. This sequence encodes CASSLTGQLTEKLFF.

The V and J genes are TRBV10-3 and TRBJ1-4; D gene uncertain. The CDR3 runs to 11 residues. Germline CDR1 and CDR2: ENHRY and SYGVKD. V lost 2 bases and J 9 bases, leaving 4 bases between the germline ends. The CDR3 DNA follows: TGTGCCATCAGTGAGGAGAAAAAACTGTTTTTT. Amino acid sequence: CAISEEKKLFF.